The 25 T cell receptor beta chains given below trace back to one sample, sequenced in a study of T cell responses to AZD1222 COVID-19 vaccine. Method: immunoSEQ multiplex PCR; TCRdb's copy keeps in-frame clones and lacks some. In the table there are about 150,000 clones, 70% to 90% of which are singletons. Source: peripheral blood, taken after recovery from COVID-19. Every receptor here comes from an adult who had recovered from COVID-19.

The chain has TRBV6-5 and TRBJ1-2; the D gene is possibly TRBD1 (6 bases). Per the germline V gene, CDR1 is MNHEY and CDR2 is SVGAGI. This CDR3 is built from 15 residues. V was trimmed by 7 bases and J by 0 bases, leaving 15 bases between them. CDR3 region: CASTPSQGSNYGYTF. Written as DNA, the CDR3 is TGTGCCAGCACGCCTTCCCAGGGGTCTAACTATGGCTACACCTTC.

This chain uses TRBV29-1 with TRBJ1-1, with D possibly being TRBD1 (6 bases). Between the trimmed V and J ends, which lost 1 base and 3 bases, there was a span of 12 bases. Germline V gene data show CDR1 as SQVTM and CDR2 as ANQGSEA. The CDR3 covers 14 residues. The CDR3 sequence: CSVEGTAPHTEAFF. The CDR3 coding sequence is TGCAGCGTTGAAGGGACAGCGCCCCACACTGAAGCTTTCTTT.

The chain recombines TRBV4-1 with TRBJ2-1, with 9 bases aligning to TRBD1. The CDR3 sequence is 13 residues long. V lost 8 bases, J lost 5 bases, and 4 bases stayed unmatched. The germline V gene encodes CDR1 MGHRA and CDR2 YSYEKL. The CDR3 bases are TGCGCCAGCGGCCGGACAGGGGACAATGAGCAGTTCTTC. It is translated as CASGRTGDNEQFF.

The rearrangement joins TRBV6-2 or TRBV6-3 to TRBJ2-7; the D is unclear. This CDR3 contains 13 residues. CDR1 and CDR2 from the germline V gene are MNHEY and SVGEGT. V was trimmed by 4 bases and J by 2 bases, leaving 9 bases between them. CDR3 nucleotide sequence: TGTGCCAGCAGTTTCAACAGAGCCTACGAGCAGTACTTC. It is translated as CASSFNRAYEQYF.

The DNA for the CDR3 is TGTGCCAGCAGTTACATCGGCAGGGAGACTGAAGCTTTCTTT. Protein product: CASSYIGRETEAFF. V usage is TRBV6-5 and J usage is TRBJ1-1; maybe TRBD1 (5 bases). V was cut by 2 bases and J by 5 bases, with 12 bases left in between. The CDR3 has 14 residues. Germline V gene lookup returns CDR1 MNHEY and CDR2 SVGAGI.

The chain couples TRBV14 to TRBJ2-1, with 7 nucleotides matching TRBD1. Trimming removed 2 bases from V and 4 bases from J; junction bases left unmatched: 5. The CDR3 sequence is 15 residues long. CDR1 is SGHDN, CDR2 FVKESK, per germline. The CDR3 spells CASSQPGTAYNEQFF. In DNA, the CDR3 is TGTGCCAGCAGCCAACCTGGGACAGCGTACAATGAGCAGTTCTTC.

This chain links TRBV19 with TRBJ1-2, with a weak D call TRBD1 (6 bases). Germline CDR1 is LNHDA and CDR2 is SQIVND (reference sequence). The CDR3 contains 14 residues. V was trimmed by 7 bases and J by 7 bases, leaving 19 bases between them. The CDR3 here is CASTARGRAGGYTF. CDR3 nucleotide sequence: TGTGCCAGTACCGCTCGGGGGCGCGCCGGTGGCTACACCTTC. Combining the CDR3 with reference TRBV19 and TRBJ1-2 gives the whole variable domain DGGITQSPKYLFRKEGQNVTLSCEQNLNHDAMYWYRQDPGQGLRLIYYSQIVNDFQKGDIAEGYSVSREKKESFPLTVTSAQKNPTAFYLCASTARGRAGGYTFGSGTRLTVV.

Comments on this clone: Compared with germline, one end of the junction differs, possibly owing to a read error. J is TRBJ2-3 and V is TRBV5-1; 8 bases fit TRBD1. This CDR3 has 14 amino acids. Germline V gives CDR1 SGHRS, CDR2 YFSETQ. The CDR3 sequence: CASTLETGVDTQYF. The CDR3 DNA reads TGCGCCAGCACCTTGGAGACAGGGGTAGATACGCAGTATTTT.

The CDR3 region is CASSDLQQGIGNEQFF. CDR3 DNA sequence: TGTGCCAGCAGTGACCTTCAACAGGGAATAGGGAATGAGCAGTTCTTC. The V and J genes are TRBV25-1 and TRBJ2-1; D might be TRBD1 (6 bases). Germline V lookup: CDR1 MGHDK, CDR2 SYGVNS. This CDR3 has 16 residues. V lost 3 bases and J lost 7, with 19 bases in between. Drawing the rest from reference TRBV25-1 and TRBJ2-1, the complete variable domain is EADIYQTPRYLVIGTGKKITLECSQTMGHDKMYWYQQDPGMELHLIHYSYGVNSTEKGDLSSESTVSRIRTEHFPLTLESARPSHTSQYLCASSDLQQGIGNEQFFGPGTRLTVL.

CDR3 sequence (DNA): TGCAGCGTTGGACAGGCGCTTAATGAAAAACTGTTTTTT. Translation: CSVGQALNEKLFF. This chain uses TRBV29-1 with TRBJ1-4; a weak D match, TRBD1 (6 bases). CDR1 is SQVTM and CDR2 is ANQGSEA in the germline V gene. Trimming shortened V by 4 bases and J by 4 bases, and 10 bases separated the two germline ends. CDR3 length: 13 amino acids.

The chain has TRBV5-5 and TRBJ2-5; 11 nucleotides align to TRBD1. The J segment lost 4 bases and the V segment lost 3 bases, leaving 8 bases of the junction unmatched. The CDR3 runs 16 residues. Looked up from germline, CDR1 is SGHKS and CDR2 is YYEKEE (reference sequence). DNA of the CDR3: TGTGCCAGCAGCTATGAGGGACAGGGGGGTGGAGAGACCCAGTACTTC. This translates into CASSYEGQGGGETQYF.

The chain combines TRBV14 with TRBJ1-4; the D is unclear. Germline CDR1 reads SGHDN; CDR2 reads FVKESK. V lost 6 bases to trimming and J lost 5 bases, with 13 bases between them. The CDR3 is 14 amino acids. This CDR3 reads CASSFGRPNEKLFF. CDR3 DNA: TGTGCCAGCAGTTTCGGACGGCCGAATGAAAAACTGTTTTTT.

The chain recombines TRBV24-1 with TRBJ2-1; TRBD2 aligns across 12 bases. V dropped 3 bases and J dropped 7; count of bases not matched to a gene: 6. CDR3 length equals 16 residues. Germline CDR1 and CDR2: KGHDR and SFDVKD. CDR3 loop: CATSDPSGGARNEQFF. CDR3 coding DNA: TGTGCCACCAGTGATCCTAGCGGGGGGGCGAGAAATGAGCAGTTCTTC.

The V call is TRBV11-2, the J call TRBJ1-6, with D uncertain. The CDR3 is made up of 14 amino acids. Germline CDR1 SGHAT, CDR2 FQNNGV. Trimming removed 1 base at V and 7 bases at J, with 8 bases between. The CDR3 DNA reads TGTGCCAGCAGCTTAGGGTCGGCGAATTCACCCCTCCACTTT. This gives the protein CASSLGSANSPLHF.

The chain uses TRBV5-1 and TRBJ2-1; 8 bases agree with TRBD2. The V segment lost 0 bases and the J segment 5 bases; nucleotides outside the gene matches: 7. Germline CDR1 and CDR2: SGHRS and YFSETQ. The CDR3 length is 16 residues. The CDR3 protein is CASSLAGGGIDNEQFF. The CDR3 DNA sequence: TGCGCCAGCAGCTTGGCGGGAGGGGGGATTGACAATGAGCAGTTCTTC.

The V and J genes are TRBV25-1 and TRBJ2-5; D tentatively reads TRBD1 or TRBD2 (6 bases each). Trimming took 2 bases from V and 5 from J, leaving 15 bases between them. This CDR3 contains 15 residues. Germline values: CDR1 MGHDK, CDR2 SYGVNS. The CDR3 loop reads CASSEGRGLGETQYF. In nucleotides, the CDR3 is TGTGCCAGCAGTGAAGGCCGGGGGCTGGGGGAGACCCAGTACTTC.

This clone was detected once. The V call is TRBV7-3, the J call TRBJ2-6, with D perhaps being TRBD1 or TRBD2 (5 bases each). Looked up from germline, CDR1 is SGHTA and CDR2 is FQGTGA. Trimming stripped 4 bases from V and 0 bases from J, with 13 bases between. CDR3 length: 17 residues. The CDR3 coding sequence is TGTGCCAGCAGCTATGGGACGGTCAGCTCTGGGGCCAACGTCCTGACTTTC. The encoded protein is CASSYGTVSSGANVLTF.

This clone was detected only once. V and J are TRBV2 and TRBJ2-2; 7 bases align to TRBD2. Germline assignment: CDR1 SNHLY and CDR2 FYNNEI. Losses at the gene ends were 10 bases for V and 3 bases for J; bases not matched to a gene: 14. The CDR3 is 16 amino acids. The CDR3 loop reads CAKGGPGSLDTGELFF. The CDR3 DNA follows: TGTGCCAAGGGAGGGCCGGGTTCCCTTGACACCGGGGAGCTGTTTTTT.

The chain is built from TRBV15 and TRBJ1-2, with no clear D. The CDR3 contains 15 residues. V was shortened by 0 bases and J by 4 bases, with 12 bases between the two germline ends. Germline assignment: CDR1 LNHNV and CDR2 YYDKDF (reference sequence). This chain's CDR3 is CATSRDLWVGYGYTF. CDR3 nucleotides: TGTGCCACCAGCAGAGATCTCTGGGTTGGCTATGGCTACACCTTC.

The chain joins TRBV6-5 to TRBJ2-3; 9 bases match TRBD2. V dropped 6 bases and J dropped 4; count of bases not matched to a gene: 5. Per germline, CDR1 MNHEY and CDR2 SVGAGI. The CDR3 length is 14 residues. CDR3 nucleotides: TGTGCCAGCAGCGCGGGGGGGCCCCCAGATACGCAGTATTTT. It codes for CASSAGGPPDTQYF.

This clone appeared a few times. CDR3 loop: CASRGAGNTEAFF. CDR3 DNA: TGTGCCAGTAGAGGAGCGGGGAACACTGAAGCTTTCTTT. The chain uses TRBV28 and TRBJ1-1; D gene uncertain. This CDR3 is 13 amino acids long. With 9 bases removed from V and 1 base from J, the gap between germline ends came to 12 bases. CDR1 and CDR2 (germline): MDHEN, SYDVKM. Full variable domain (missing parts from reference TRBV28 and TRBJ1-1): DVKVTQSSRYLVKRTGEKVFLECVQDMDHENMFWYRQDPGLGLRLIYFSYDVKMKEKGDIPEGYSVSREKKERFSLILESASTNQTSMYLCASRGAGNTEAFFGQGTRLTVV.

This clone appeared a single time. The chain is built from TRBV2 and TRBJ2-5; 11 bases match TRBD2. Looked up from germline, CDR1 is SNHLY and CDR2 is FYNNEI. This CDR3 spans 19 amino acids. The V gene end was trimmed by 8 bases and the J gene end by 1 base; junction bases not matched to a gene: 18. This CDR3 is CASEGAPGLAEGVQETQYF. CDR3 nucleotide sequence: TGTGCCAGCGAAGGGGCTCCGGGACTAGCGGAGGGCGTCCAAGAGACCCAGTACTTC.

The chain uses TRBV27 and TRBJ2-5; a weak D match, TRBD2 (6 bases). This CDR3 is built from 18 residues. Germline-derived CDR1 and CDR2 are MNHEY and SMNVEV (reference sequence). With 0 bases removed from V and 2 bases from J, the gap between germline ends came to 19 bases. The CDR3 nucleotides read TGTGCCAGCAGTTTATCGCCTTTAATTAGCGGAACTCAAGAGACCCAGTACTTC. Protein sequence: CASSLSPLISGTQETQYF.

This clone came up once. The rearrangement links TRBV12-3 or TRBV12-4 to TRBJ2-5; D unclear. The CDR3 is 13 residues long. Trimming left V 5 bases short and J 5 bases short, with 12 bases between. The CDR3 reads CASSPLSPETQYF. CDR3 DNA sequence: TGTGCCAGCAGTCCCTTGAGTCCGGAGACCCAGTACTTC.

This clone occurred once. The gene calls are TRBV29-1 and TRBJ1-5, with 8 bases aligning to TRBD1. J lost 6 bases, V lost 6 bases, and 7 bases had no gene match. This CDR3 contains 13 residues. Germline V gene sequence: CDR1 SQVTM, CDR2 ANQGSEA. The CDR3 loop reads CSVGQGGSQPQHF. The CDR3 coding sequence is TGCAGCGTCGGACAGGGAGGTAGTCAGCCCCAGCATTTT.